A single sample is the source of the 29 T cell receptor beta chains below, sequenced in a study of blood T cell repertoires in COVID-19. TCRdb keeps only in-frame clones here, not all; method: immunoSEQ multiplex PCR. The sample has 260,000 or so clones, 85% to 90% seen once. Source material: PBMCs or T cells enriched from blood (not recorded which). The receptors here all came from a man between 18 and 29 years old who had recovered from COVID-19.

The chain combines TRBV27 with TRBJ2-4, with D uncertain. The CDR3 contains 14 residues. V gave up 5 bases and J gave up 6 bases, with 14 bases separating them. Germline CDR1 and CDR2: MNHEY and SMNVEV (reference sequence). The CDR3 sequence is CASSTSNNRNIQYF. The CDR3 nucleotides read TGTGCCAGCAGTACCTCGAACAATCGAAACATTCAGTACTTC.

This rearrangement joins TRBV6-5 to TRBJ1-5; TRBD1 agrees at 8 bases. V was clipped by 6 bases and J by 7 bases; unmatched bases: 11. Germline V lookup: CDR1 MNHEY, CDR2 SVGAGI. The CDR3 has 15 residues. CDR3 sequence reads: CASSQRTGFRQPQHF. CDR3 nucleotides: TGTGCCAGCAGCCAACGGACAGGGTTCAGGCAGCCCCAGCATTTT.

This rearrangement joins TRBV6-5 to TRBJ1-5; no clear D gene. The V gene lost 2 bases and the J gene lost 3 bases, with 5 bases spanning the gap. Germline assignment: CDR1 MNHEY and CDR2 SVGAGI. The CDR3 is 13 residues long. CDR3 sequence reads: CASSYGLNQPQHF. The CDR3 region has the DNA TGTGCCAGCAGTTACGGGCTCAATCAGCCCCAGCATTTT.

This sequence joins TRBV5-8 and TRBJ2-2; TRBD1 aligns across 9 bases. The CDR3 is made up of 18 amino acids. V was clipped by 1 base and J by 5 bases; unmatched bases: 12. Germline CDR1 and CDR2: SGHTS and YDEGEE. Written as DNA, the CDR3 is TGTGCCAGCAGCTTGTTTTTCACCGGGACAGGGTTGACCGGGGAGCTGTTTTTT. This sequence encodes CASSLFFTGTGLTGELFF.

The chain links TRBV24-1 to TRBJ2-3; tentative D call: TRBD2 (6 bases). There are 16 residues in the CDR3. Trimming pared 3 bases from V and 1 base from J, leaving 13 bases between. Germline V lookup: CDR1 KGHDR, CDR2 SFDVKD. CDR3 amino acids: CATSDPRPSGTDTQYF. CDR3 nucleotides: TGTGCCACCAGTGATCCAAGACCTAGCGGCACAGATACGCAGTATTTT.

J is TRBJ2-1 and V is TRBV9, with 12 bases fitting TRBD2. This CDR3 comprises 16 residues. From germline, CDR1 is SGDLS and CDR2 YYNGEE. The V segment lost 0 bases and the J segment 7 bases; nucleotides outside the gene matches: 5. CDR3 nucleotide sequence: TGTGCCAGCAGCGTAGTGGGGACTAGCGGGTTGAATGAGCAGTTCTTC. Residues: CASSVVGTSGLNEQFF.

The chain carries TRBV10-3 and TRBJ1-2; no clear D. Trimming removed 7 bases from V and 3 bases from J, with 18 bases in between. The CDR3 consists of 15 residues. Germline V gene sequence: CDR1 ENHRY, CDR2 SYGVKD. Written as DNA, the CDR3 is TGTGCCATCACCGCGTCGGGAGCCGGGGACTATGGCTACACCTTC. Encoded protein: CAITASGAGDYGYTF.

The V gene is TRBV11-2, the J gene TRBJ2-1; 13 bases are a match to TRBD2. Trimming took 5 bases from V and 7 from J; bases not matched to a gene: 5. The CDR3 is 15 amino acids. The germline V gene encodes CDR1 SGHAT and CDR2 FQNNGV. CDR3 residues: CASSGGLAGYNEQFF. In nucleotides, the CDR3 is TGTGCCAGCAGCGGGGGACTAGCGGGGTATAATGAGCAGTTCTTC.

This clone has just a few counts. The V and J genes are TRBV6-5 and TRBJ2-1; tentatively, D is TRBD2 (7 bases). The V and J ends lost 4 bases and 1 base respectively, with 14 bases between them. Germline values: CDR1 MNHEY, CDR2 SVGAGI. CDR3 length: 16 amino acids. CDR3 loop: CASSSGGRGSYNEQFF. In DNA, the CDR3 is TGTGCCAGCAGTTCCGGAGGGAGGGGGTCCTACAATGAGCAGTTCTTC.

In its sample, this clone was seen once. V is TRBV4-1 and J is TRBJ2-7; 7 bases fit TRBD2. Per germline, CDR1 MGHRA and CDR2 YSYEKL. The length of the CDR3 is 17 residues. V was clipped by 1 base and J by 7 bases; unmatched bases: 16. The CDR3 DNA reads TGCGCCAGCAGCCAAGTCTTCCGGAATGGGAGGGTTGAAGAGCAGTACTTC. Protein sequence: CASSQVFRNGRVEEQYF.

This sequence joins TRBV5-1 and TRBJ1-2; D is unresolved. Germline CDR1 SGHRS, CDR2 YFSETQ. The CDR3 sequence is 14 residues long. V lost 0 bases to trimming and J lost 4 bases, with 10 bases between them. CDR3 DNA sequence: TGCGCCAGCAGCTTGGAACAGTCCCGCTATGGCTACACCTTC. It translates to CASSLEQSRYGYTF.

J is TRBJ2-5 and V is TRBV14; 9 bases align to TRBD2. Germline V gene lookup returns CDR1 SGHDN and CDR2 FVKESK. The CDR3 is made up of 15 amino acids. With V trimmed by 3 bases and J by 5 bases, 7 bases remained unmatched. The CDR3 nucleotides read TGTGCCAGCAGCCATAGCGGGAGCGGTCGGGAGACCCAGTACTTC. This gives the protein CASSHSGSGRETQYF.

V and J are TRBV6-5 and TRBJ2-7; D might be TRBD2 (6 bases). The ends were cut back, 11 bases at V and 2 bases at J, with 19 bases in the middle. The CDR3 covers 14 residues. Germline values: CDR1 MNHEY, CDR2 SVGAGI. CDR3 in DNA: TGTGCCGGGGCCCGCGGGACCACTACCTACGAGCAGTACTTC. Its translation: CAGARGTTTYEQYF.

The chain uses TRBV10-3 and TRBJ2-1, with 8 bases aligning to TRBD1. CDR1 is ENHRY and CDR2 is SYGVKD in the germline V gene. The CDR3 is 13 amino acids. With V trimmed by 3 bases and J by 7 bases, 2 bases remained unmatched. The CDR3 DNA is TGTGCCATCAGTGACCGGACAGGGAATGAGCAGTTCTTC. This codes for CAISDRTGNEQFF.

V usage is TRBV6-5 and J usage is TRBJ2-7; D is perhaps TRBD2 (7 bases). CDR3 size: 15 residues. Trimming stripped 0 bases from V and 3 bases from J, with 12 bases between. Germline V gives CDR1 MNHEY, CDR2 SVGAGI. This CDR3 reads CASSYSSGGGYEQYF. CDR3 bases: TGTGCCAGCAGTTACTCGTCGGGGGGCGGCTACGAGCAGTACTTC.

The DNA of the CDR3 is TGCGCCAGCAGCCAAGACCGGACTAGCGGGAACACAGATACGCAGTATTTT. Translated, it gives CASSQDRTSGNTDTQYF. The genes are TRBV4-1 and TRBJ2-3; TRBD2 aligns across 12 bases. Germline CDR1 reads MGHRA; CDR2 reads YSYEKL. Trimming removed 0 bases from V and 2 bases from J; junction bases left unmatched: 3. This CDR3 region has 17 residues.

This chain links TRBV4-1 with TRBJ2-3; 15 bases align to TRBD2. This CDR3 spans 22 amino acids. Trimming cost V 1 base and J 0 bases; bases outside gene matches: 14. CDR1 is MGHRA and CDR2 is YSYEKL in the germline V gene. The CDR3 here is CASSQGPFARTSGGDSTDTQYF. For the CDR3, the DNA is TGCGCCAGCAGCCAAGGCCCTTTCGCAAGGACTAGCGGGGGGGACAGCACAGATACGCAGTATTTT.

The CDR3 DNA sequence: TGTGCCAGCAGCTCCGAAGAGACCCAGTACTTC. This codes for CASSSEETQYF. The chain carries TRBV7-9 and TRBJ2-5; D gene unclear. There are 11 residues in the CDR3. The germline V gene has CDR1 SEHNR and CDR2 FQNEAQ (reference sequence). V was trimmed by 4 bases and J by 3 bases, leaving 3 bases between them.

The chain couples TRBV5-1 to TRBJ2-7; D remains ambiguous. V lost 4 bases and J lost 4, with 9 bases in between. Germline V gives CDR1 SGHRS, CDR2 YFSETQ. CDR3 size: 12 residues. The CDR3 is CASSPGRYEQYF. The CDR3 DNA is TGCGCCAGCAGCCCTGGTCGGTACGAGCAGTACTTC. Supplemented by reference TRBV5-1 and TRBJ2-7, the full variable domain reads KAGVTQTPRYLIKTRGQQVTLSCSPISGHRSVSWYQQTPGQGLQFLFEYFSETQRNKGNFPGRFSGRQFSNSRSEMNVSTLELGDSALYLCASSPGRYEQYFGPGTRLTVT.

The genes are TRBV28 and TRBJ2-1; 15 positions agree with TRBD2. Germline assignment: CDR1 MDHEN and CDR2 SYDVKM. This CDR3 region has 16 residues. Germline trimming cut 5 bases from V and 13 bases from J; bases unmatched to any gene: 12. CDR3 protein: CASSLPGWTSGRAQFF. The CDR3 DNA sequence: TGTGCCAGCAGTCTCCCTGGATGGACTAGCGGGAGGGCCCAGTTCTTC.

This chain links TRBV12-3 or TRBV12-4 with TRBJ1-1, with 7 bases matching TRBD1. The CDR3 consists of 13 residues. Trimming removed 7 bases from V and 4 bases from J; junction bases left unmatched: 6. The CDR3 DNA reads TGTGCCAGCAACCACAGGGGTGGCACTGAAGCTTTCTTT. This gives the protein CASNHRGGTEAFF.

The chain employs TRBV15 and TRBJ1-5; D is unclear. The germline V and J ends were trimmed by 5 bases and 6 bases, with 11 bases remaining between them. CDR1 and CDR2 (germline): LNHNV, YYDKDF (reference sequence). This CDR3 region has 13 residues. The CDR3 sequence: CATSVSRGQPQHF. The CDR3 nucleotides read TGTGCCACCAGCGTATCCCGGGGTCAGCCCCAGCATTTT.

A single count supports this clone. This chain uses TRBV4-1 with TRBJ2-7; TRBD2 matches 12 bases. J was trimmed by 2 bases and V by 0 bases; bases with no gene match: 8. The length of the CDR3 is 18 residues. Germline loops: CDR1 MGHRA, CDR2 YSYEKL. The chain's CDR3 is CASSQDPGLAGGAYEQYF. The DNA for the CDR3 is TGCGCCAGCAGCCAAGATCCGGGGCTAGCGGGAGGGGCCTACGAGCAGTACTTC.

This clone was counted a few times. The genes are TRBV3-1 (or the pseudogene TRBV3-2) and TRBJ2-5, with TRBD1 identical over 7 bases. The J segment lost 0 bases and the V segment lost 4 bases, leaving 5 bases of the junction unmatched. This CDR3 spans 15 amino acids. The V gene's germline CDR1 is LGHDT and CDR2 YNNKEL (reference sequence). The CDR3 DNA sequence: TGTGCCAGCAGCCGCACGGGACAGTACCAAGAGACCCAGTACTTC. This encodes CASSRTGQYQETQYF.

Comment on this clone: The sample carries other DNA sequences with the same CDR3. The V gene is TRBV18, the J gene TRBJ1-2; 7 nucleotides match TRBD1. Trimming cost V 1 base and J 3 bases; bases outside gene matches: 2. The CDR3 runs to 14 residues. The germline gives CDR1 KGHSH, CDR2 LQKENI. The CDR3 sequence is CASSPLDRDYGYTF. CDR3 coding DNA: TGTGCCAGCTCACCACTCGACAGGGACTATGGCTACACCTTC. Using reference TRBV18 and TRBJ1-2 for the parts outside the CDR3, the full variable domain is NAGVMQNPRHLVRRRGQEARLRCSPMKGHSHVYWYRQLPEEGLKFMVYLQKENIIDESGMPKERFSAEFPKEGPSILRIQQVVRGDSAAYFCASSPLDRDYGYTFGSGTRLTVV.

This chain connects TRBV5-1 to TRBJ2-1; 10 bases match TRBD1. V dropped 0 bases and J dropped 7; count of bases not matched to a gene: 4. Germline lookup yields CDR1 SGHRS and CDR2 YFSETQ. The CDR3 contains 15 residues. The CDR3: CASSLVGQGRNEQFF. The CDR3 coding sequence is TGCGCCAGCAGCTTGGTGGGACAGGGGCGTAATGAGCAGTTCTTC.

The chain has TRBV7-9 and TRBJ1-2; D perhaps matches TRBD1 (6 bases). The CDR3 runs 14 residues. Germline-derived CDR1 and CDR2 are SEHNR and FQNEAQ (reference sequence). V lost 5 bases and J lost 0, with 10 bases in between. CDR3 residues: CASSRTDSNYGYTF. DNA for the CDR3: TGTGCCAGCAGCCGGACAGACTCTAACTATGGCTACACCTTC.

CDR3 DNA sequence: TGTGCCAGCTCGGACCAGGGGGTCGGGGAGCTGTTTTTT. Encoded protein: CASSDQGVGELFF. The chain carries TRBV18 and TRBJ2-2; the match to TRBD1 covers 7 bases. CDR3 length: 13 amino acids. Germline CDR1 KGHSH, CDR2 LQKENI. V lost 6 bases, J lost 7 bases, and 5 bases stayed unmatched.

V usage is TRBV6-5 and J usage is TRBJ2-5, with 7 bases fitting TRBD1. There are 13 residues in the CDR3. Germline V gene lookup returns CDR1 MNHEY and CDR2 SVGAGI. Trimming took 6 bases from V and 5 from J; bases not matched to a gene: 6. CDR3 amino acids: CASSRDRAETQYF. The CDR3 bases are TGTGCCAGCAGCCGAGACAGGGCCGAGACCCAGTACTTC.